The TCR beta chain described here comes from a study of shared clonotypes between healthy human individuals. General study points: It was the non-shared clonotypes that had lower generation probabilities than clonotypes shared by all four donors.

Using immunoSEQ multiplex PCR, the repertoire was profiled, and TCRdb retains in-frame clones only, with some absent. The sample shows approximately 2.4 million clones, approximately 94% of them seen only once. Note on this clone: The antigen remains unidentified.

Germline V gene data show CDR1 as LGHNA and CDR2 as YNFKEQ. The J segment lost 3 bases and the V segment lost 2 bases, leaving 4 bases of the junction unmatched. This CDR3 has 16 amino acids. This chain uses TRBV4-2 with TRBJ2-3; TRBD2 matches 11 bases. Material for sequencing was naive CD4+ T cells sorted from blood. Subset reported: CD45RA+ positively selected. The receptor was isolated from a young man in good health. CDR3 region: CASSQLLAGETDTQYF. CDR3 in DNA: TGTGCCAGCAGCCAATTACTAGCGGGGGAGACAGATACGCAGTATTTT.